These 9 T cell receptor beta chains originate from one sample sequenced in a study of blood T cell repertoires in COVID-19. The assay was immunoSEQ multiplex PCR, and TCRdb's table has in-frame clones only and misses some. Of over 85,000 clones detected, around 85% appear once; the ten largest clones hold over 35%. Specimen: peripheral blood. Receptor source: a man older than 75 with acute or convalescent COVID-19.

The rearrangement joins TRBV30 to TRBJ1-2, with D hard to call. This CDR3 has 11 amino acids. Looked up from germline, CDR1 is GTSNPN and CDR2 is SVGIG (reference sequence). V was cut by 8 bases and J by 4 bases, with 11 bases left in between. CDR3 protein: CALDRGYGYTF. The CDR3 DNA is TGTGCCCTCGATCGGGGCTATGGCTACACCTTC.

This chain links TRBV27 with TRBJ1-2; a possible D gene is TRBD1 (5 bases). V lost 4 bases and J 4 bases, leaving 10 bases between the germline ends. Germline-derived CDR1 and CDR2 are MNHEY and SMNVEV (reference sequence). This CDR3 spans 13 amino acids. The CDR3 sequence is CASSSRDGYGYTF. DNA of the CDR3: TGTGCCAGCAGTTCCAGGGATGGCTATGGCTACACCTTC.

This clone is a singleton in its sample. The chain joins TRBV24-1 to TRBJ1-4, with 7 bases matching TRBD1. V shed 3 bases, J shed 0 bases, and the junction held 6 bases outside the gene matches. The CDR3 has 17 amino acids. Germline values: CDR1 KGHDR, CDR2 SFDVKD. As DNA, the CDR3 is TGTGCCACCAGTGATGAGGGGGCCACTGCAACTAATGAAAAACTGTTTTTT. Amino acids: CATSDEGATATNEKLFF.

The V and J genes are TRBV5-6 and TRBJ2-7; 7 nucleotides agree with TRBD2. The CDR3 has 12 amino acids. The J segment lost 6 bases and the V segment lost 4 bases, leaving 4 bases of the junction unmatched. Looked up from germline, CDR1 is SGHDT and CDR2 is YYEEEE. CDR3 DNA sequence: TGTGCCAGCAGCACGACTAGCTTCGAGCAGTACTTC. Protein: CASSTTSFEQYF.

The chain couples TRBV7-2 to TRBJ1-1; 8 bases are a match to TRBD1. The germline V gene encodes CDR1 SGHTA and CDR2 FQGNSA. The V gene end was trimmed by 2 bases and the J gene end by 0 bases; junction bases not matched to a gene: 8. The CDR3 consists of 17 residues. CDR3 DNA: TGTGCCAGCAGCTTATCTGGGACAGGAGTAATGAACACTGAAGCTTTCTTT. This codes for CASSLSGTGVMNTEAFF.

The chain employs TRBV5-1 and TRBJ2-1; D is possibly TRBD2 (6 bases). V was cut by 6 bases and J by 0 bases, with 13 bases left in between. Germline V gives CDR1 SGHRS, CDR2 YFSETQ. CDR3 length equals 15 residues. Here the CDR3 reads CASKSSGPSYNEQFF. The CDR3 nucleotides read TGCGCCAGCAAGTCAAGCGGGCCCTCCTACAATGAGCAGTTCTTC. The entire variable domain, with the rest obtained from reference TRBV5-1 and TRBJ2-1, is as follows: KAGVTQTPRYLIKTRGQQVTLSCSPISGHRSVSWYQQTPGQGLQFLFEYFSETQRNKGNFPGRFSGRQFSNSRSEMNVSTLELGDSALYLCASKSSGPSYNEQFFGPGTRLTVL.

CDR3 residues: CASSLGSLNYEQYF. The CDR3 DNA sequence: TGCGCCAGCAGCTTGGGTAGCTTAAACTACGAGCAGTACTTC. The chain uses TRBV5-1 and TRBJ2-7, with no clear D. CDR1 is SGHRS and CDR2 is YFSETQ in the germline V gene. Trimming took 0 bases from V and 3 from J, leaving 10 bases between them. The CDR3 covers 14 residues.

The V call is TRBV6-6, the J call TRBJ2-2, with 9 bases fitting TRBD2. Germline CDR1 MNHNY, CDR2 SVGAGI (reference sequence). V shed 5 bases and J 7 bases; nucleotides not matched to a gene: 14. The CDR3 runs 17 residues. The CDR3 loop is CASSQLAGAPTSGELFF. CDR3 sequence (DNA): TGTGCCAGCAGTCAATTAGCGGGAGCCCCAACGAGCGGGGAGCTGTTTTTT.

CDR3 DNA sequence: TGCGCCAGCAGCTTGCGGACAGGGGTGGGTGACACCGGGGAGCTGTTTTTT. Residues: CASSLRTGVGDTGELFF. V usage is TRBV5-1 and J usage is TRBJ2-2, with 9 positions matching TRBD1. With V trimmed by 1 base and J by 3 bases, 7 bases remained unmatched. The CDR3 totals 17 residues. Germline V gene lookup returns CDR1 SGHRS and CDR2 YFSETQ. The whole variable domain, filled in from reference TRBV5-1 and TRBJ2-2, reads KAGVTQTPRYLIKTRGQQVTLSCSPISGHRSVSWYQQTPGQGLQFLFEYFSETQRNKGNFPGRFSGRQFSNSRSEMNVSTLELGDSALYLCASSLRTGVGDTGELFFGEGSRLTVL.